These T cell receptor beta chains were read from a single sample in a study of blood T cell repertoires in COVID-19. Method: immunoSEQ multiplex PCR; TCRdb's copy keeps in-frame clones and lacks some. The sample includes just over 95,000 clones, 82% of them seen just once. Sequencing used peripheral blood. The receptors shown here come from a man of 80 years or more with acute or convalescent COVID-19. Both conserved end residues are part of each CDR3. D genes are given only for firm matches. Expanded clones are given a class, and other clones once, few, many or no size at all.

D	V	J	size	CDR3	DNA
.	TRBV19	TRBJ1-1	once	CASTDSPYTEAFF	TGTGCCTCTACCGACAGCCCTTACACTGAAGCTTTCTTT
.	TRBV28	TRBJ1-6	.	CASSPSRGDRAPLHF	TGTGCCAGCAGTCCTTCCAGGGGTGATAGAGCACCCCTCCACTTT
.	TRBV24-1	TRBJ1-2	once	CATSDIQGWDYGYTF	TGTGCCACCAGTGATATTCAGGGGTGGGACTATGGCTACACCTTC
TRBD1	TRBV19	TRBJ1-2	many	CASSRTGNYGYTF	TGTGCCAGTAGCCGGACAGGGAACTATGGCTACACCTTC
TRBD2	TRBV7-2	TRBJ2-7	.	CASLSGGGYEQYF	TGTGCCAGCCTTAGCGGGGGGGGTTACGAGCAGTACTTC
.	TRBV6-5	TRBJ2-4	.	CASSQGKDKNIQYF	TGTGCCAGCAGTCAGGGGAAGGACAAAAACATTCAGTACTTC
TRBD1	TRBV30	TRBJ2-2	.	CACLTGGWNTGELFF	TGTGCCTGCCTGACAGGGGGCTGGAACACCGGGGAGCTGTTTTTT
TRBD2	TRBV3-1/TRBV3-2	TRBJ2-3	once	CASSQLGGRDTDTQYF	TGTGCCAGCAGCCAATTAGGCGGGAGGGACACAGATACGCAGTATTTT
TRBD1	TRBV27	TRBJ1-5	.	CASRTGGQPQHF	TGTGCCAGCAGGACAGGGGGACAGCCCCAGCATTTT
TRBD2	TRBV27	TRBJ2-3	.	CASSFGGGTDTQYF	TGTGCCAGCAGTTTCGGGGGGGGCACAGATACGCAGTATTTT
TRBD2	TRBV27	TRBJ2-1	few	CASSPTSGGSTSYNEQFF	TGTGCCAGCAGCCCTACTAGCGGGGGGTCCACCTCCTACAATGAGCAGTTCTTC
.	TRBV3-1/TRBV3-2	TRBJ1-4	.	CASSVPPGELFF	TGTGCCAGCAGCGTACCCCCGGGAGAACTGTTTTTT